This TCR beta chain was recovered during a study of STAT3 mutations in large granular lymphocyte leukemia (dated by TCRdb to between 2019 and 2020). Regarding the study in general: About half of the T-LGLL patients who underwent longitudinal sequencing carried canonical activating STAT3 mutations. One or more immunosuppressive therapy regimens were given to more than half of T-LGLL patients, and hematologic response was seen in around 40% of the treated patients. Patients with T-cell large granular lymphocyte leukemia underwent serial deep sequencing of TCRbeta CDR3 and STAT3 to reconstruct clonal hierarchy and dynamics. From an initial cohort of 207 LGL patients, eighteen representative T-LGLL cases were picked for longitudinal TCRbeta and STAT3 sequencing. As controls within the study, a couple of patients with natural killer LGL leukemia were also sequenced longitudinally. Each patient was sequenced at an average of roughly 3.7 time points, ranging from 2 to 8 samplings.

The paper's findings and limits, for the study overall: At least one immunodominant TCRbeta clonotype was identified in every T-LGLL patient, and multiple immunodominant subclonotypes were identified in about half of the T-LGLL patients. Since codominant clonotypes persisted in some patients, a small but highly pathogenic clone may have gone undetected. Because no samples were available when a clone first appeared, clonal expansion was inferred from samplings taken at other points. TCR clonotype switching after therapy was observed in about 35% of the 18 patients, and all newly emerging clones were found to be STAT3 wild type. Variable intervals between samplings and differing treatment regimens complicated linking therapy response to changes in TCR clonal burden. The burden of the dominant TCR clone was higher than the STAT3 mutant burden in several patients, which suggests that the STAT3 mutation arose secondarily inside a clone that had already expanded.

An Illumina MiSeq was used to sequence the TCRbeta libraries, yielding an average of approximately 39,000 productive templates per sample. Multiplex PCR amplification was used to generate TCRbeta CDR3 libraries with the immunoSEQ assay. As for the authors' bioinformatics: Following a previously defined approach, repertoire diversity was calculated, and values close to 0 point to extremely monoclonal samples. In its TCRdb copy, this immuneACCESS table keeps in-frame sequences only and misses some clones. Where compared with another copy, unresolved V genes explain less than half of these, and the others have no known cause. V, J and clone size reflect that table, while D and trimming were determined from the DNA. For this sample the table gives thousands of clones, of which about two thirds were detected only once. The top ten clones comprise 40% to 50% of the sample. DNA was extracted from blood mononuclear cells, and the same DNA was used for both TCR and STAT3 sequencing.

The CDR3 has 14 amino acids, counting the end cysteine and phenylalanine. Only the CDR3 DNA is retained, 42 bases long and in frame from the first base. V and J are truncated by 5 bases and 8 bases respectively, leaving an intervening sequence of 14 bases. As encoded in the germline V gene (reference sequence), CDR1 is SGHNT while CDR2 is YYREEE. As regards this clone: Its antigen remains undetermined. Base qualities are not recorded, but no much larger clone differs from it by a single base.

Sample: PBMCs. The sequence joins TRBV5-4 to TRBJ1-6, with the D gene uncertain. The clonotype was recovered from a human donor with T large granular lymphocyte leukemia. Some clones in this sample may be carry-over from other donors' samples. The nucleotide sequence reads TGTGCCAGCAGTAACGGGAGAGTGGATTCACCCCTCCACTTT. Translated, it reads CASSNGRVDSPLHF.